Sequencing of this TCR beta chain was carried out in a study of cytomegalovirus exposure and HLA in healthy donors. Study-level results: In a later analysis, HLA-associated beta chains showed higher expansion and lower generation probabilities than comparable chains. According to reports, the classifier identified cytomegalovirus status with high specificity and sensitivity. According to the study, 160 or so TCR beta chains were cytomegalovirus-associated.

Points on this clone: Its target is unknown.

Germline V gene data show CDR1 as SNHLY and CDR2 as FYNNEI. The V gene lost 7 bases and the J gene lost 5 bases, with 15 bases spanning the gap. The CDR3 contains 14 residues. Every donor was a healthy person donating bone marrow. In the PCR, 60 Vbeta and 13 Jbeta primers were used. TCRdb keeps only in-frame clones here, not all; method: immunoSEQ multiplex PCR. In the table there are about 160,000 clones, around 84% of which are singletons. The genes are TRBV2 and TRBJ2-1; weak D call: TRBD2 (7 bases). Sample: PBMCs. The sequence was collected from a boy between 2 and 10 years old in good health and CMV-seronegative. The CDR3 DNA is TGTGCCAGCACGACAGGACTAGTAAACAATGAGCAGTTCTTC. It translates to CASTTGLVNNEQFF.